This note documents a single TCR beta chain sequence. This record belongs to a study of blood T cell repertoires in COVID-19. Sequencing was performed with immunoSEQ multiplex PCR; in TCRdb, only in-frame clones are kept and a portion is missing. The data show under 150,000 clones, approximately 80% seen once. The V gene end was trimmed by 5 bases and the J gene end by 3 bases; junction bases not matched to a gene: 13. The germline gives CDR1 MNHNY, CDR2 SVGAGI (reference sequence). The CDR3 runs to 17 residues. This TCR was sampled from an elderly woman in a cohort sampled during active or convalescent COVID-19. The sample taken for sequencing was peripheral blood. The chain combines TRBV6-6 with TRBJ2-7, with 10 nucleotides matching TRBD2. In DNA, the CDR3 is TGTGCCAGCAGTCCCAACACCGTTGAGCGGGGGGGCTACGAGCAGTACTTC. Its protein product is CASSPNTVERGGYEQYF.